The source of this TCR beta chain is a study of blood T cell repertoires in COVID-19. The overall study: Researchers got acute and convalescent COVID-19 samples from the United States, Italy and Spain. PBMCs, B-cell-depleted T cells, or T cells provided the cDNA or gDNA that made up the material.

In its sample, this clone was seen once. Only in-frame clones appear in the TCRdb table, and some are missing; sequencing was by immunoSEQ multiplex PCR. The table includes some 300,000 clones, around 90% detected once. Participants reported their clinical history, and cohort assignment relied on those reports. For recovered donors of Cohort 3, there were two negative PCRs, clearance, or symptom resolution. The CDR3 runs to 14 residues. CDR1 is MDHEN, CDR2 SYDVKM, per germline. Losses at the gene ends were 6 bases for V and 3 bases for J; bases not matched to a gene: 4. The chain employs TRBV28 and TRBJ1-1; 10 nucleotides align to TRBD1. The TCR originated in a woman under 40 who had recovered from COVID-19. The sequencing sample was made of PBMCs or T cells enriched from blood (not recorded which). DNA for the CDR3: TGTGCCAGCAGCCGGACAGGGGGATACACTGAAGCTTTCTTT. Translated, it gives CASSRTGGYTEAFF.